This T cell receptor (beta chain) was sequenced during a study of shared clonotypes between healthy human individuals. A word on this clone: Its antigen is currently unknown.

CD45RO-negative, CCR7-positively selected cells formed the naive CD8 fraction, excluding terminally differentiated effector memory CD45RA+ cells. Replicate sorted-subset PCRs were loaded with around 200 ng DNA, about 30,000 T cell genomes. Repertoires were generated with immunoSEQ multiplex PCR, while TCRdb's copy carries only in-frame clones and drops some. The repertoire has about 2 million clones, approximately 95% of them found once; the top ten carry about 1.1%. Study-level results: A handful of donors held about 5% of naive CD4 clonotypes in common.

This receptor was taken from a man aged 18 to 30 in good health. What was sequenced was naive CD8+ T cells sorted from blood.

The CDR3 DNA reads TGTGCCACCAGAGGGACTAGCGGATACAATGAGCAGTTCTTC. Its translation is CATRGTSGYNEQFF. The chain uses TRBV15 and TRBJ2-1, with TRBD2 identical over 11 bases. V shed 6 bases and J 4 bases; nucleotides not matched to a gene: 2. Germline V CDR1 and CDR2: LNHNV, YYDKDF (reference sequence). This CDR3 contains 14 residues.